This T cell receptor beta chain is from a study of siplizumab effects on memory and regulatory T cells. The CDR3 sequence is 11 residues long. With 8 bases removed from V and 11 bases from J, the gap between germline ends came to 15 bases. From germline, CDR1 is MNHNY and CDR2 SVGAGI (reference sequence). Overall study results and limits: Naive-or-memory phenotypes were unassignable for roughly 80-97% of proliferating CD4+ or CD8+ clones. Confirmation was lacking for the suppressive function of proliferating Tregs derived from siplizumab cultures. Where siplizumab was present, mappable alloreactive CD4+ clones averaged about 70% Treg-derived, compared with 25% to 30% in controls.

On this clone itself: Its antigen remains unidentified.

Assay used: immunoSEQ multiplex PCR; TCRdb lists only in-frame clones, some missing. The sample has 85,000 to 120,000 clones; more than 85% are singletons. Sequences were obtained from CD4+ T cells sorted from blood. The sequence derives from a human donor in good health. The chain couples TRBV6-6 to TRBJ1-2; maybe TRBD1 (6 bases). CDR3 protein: CASYREGGYTF. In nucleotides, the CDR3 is TGTGCCAGCTACCGGGAAGGGGGGTACACCTTC.